What follows are 26 T cell receptor beta chains derived from one specimen sequenced in a study of T cell responses to AZD1222 COVID-19 vaccine. Libraries were prepared by immunoSEQ multiplex PCR; TCRdb keeps only in-frame clonotypes and omits some of them. The sample includes about 120,000 clones, around 85% of them seen just once. This specimen consisted of peripheral blood, obtained on day 0 of AZD1222 vaccination. These receptors all come from an adult in good health.

V and J are TRBV4-2 and TRBJ1-6; TRBD1 agrees at 9 bases. The CDR3 totals 16 residues. The ends lost 1 base at V and 9 bases at J; junction bases unmatched: 7. Germline loops: CDR1 LGHNA, CDR2 YNFKEQ. The CDR3 nucleotides are TGTGCCAGCAGCCAAGGGGGGGACAGGGTAATTTCACCCCTCCACTTT. Its translation: CASSQGGDRVISPLHF.

This clone was recorded a few times. This chain uses TRBV29-1 with TRBJ1-2; D might be TRBD1 (6 bases). The CDR3 spans 13 residues. The germline V gene has CDR1 SQVTM and CDR2 ANQGSEA. CDR3 DNA sequence: TGCAGTGCCCGGACAGAACTTTTCTATGGCTACACCTTC. Protein product: CSARTELFYGYTF.

This chain joins TRBV6-5 and TRBJ1-6; 9 nucleotides align to TRBD1. CDR1 MNHEY and CDR2 SVGAGI come from the germline V gene. This CDR3 has 14 residues. V lost 6 bases to trimming and J lost 6 bases; unmatched junction nucleotides: 3. The chain's CDR3 is CASRLGQGNSPLHF. CDR3 sequence (DNA): TGTGCCAGCAGACTGGGACAGGGTAATTCACCCCTCCACTTT.

The genes are TRBV9 and TRBJ2-6, with a weak D call TRBD2 (7 bases). The CDR3 covers 15 residues. Per germline, CDR1 SGDLS and CDR2 YYNGEE. Trimming left V 6 bases short and J 3 bases short, with 13 bases between. CDR3 bases: TGTGCCAGCACCCGGGGGGCGCTTGGGGCCAACGTCCTGACTTTC. Residues: CASTRGALGANVLTF.

V and J are TRBV2 and TRBJ2-6, with TRBD1 as a possible D gene (6 bases). Deletions cut 6 bases from V and 4 bases from J, with 13 bases between. The CDR3 contains 15 residues. Germline assignment: CDR1 SNHLY and CDR2 FYNNEI. The CDR3 protein is CASRVEGVGANVLTF. CDR3 DNA: TGTGCCAGCAGGGTAGAGGGGGTAGGGGCCAACGTCCTGACTTTC.

The chain has TRBV7-9 and TRBJ2-7, with D possibly being TRBD1 or TRBD2 (5 bases each). V was trimmed by 5 bases and J by 3 bases, leaving 14 bases between them. Germline lookup yields CDR1 SEHNR and CDR2 FQNEAQ (reference sequence). The CDR3 runs to 14 residues. CDR3 amino acids: CASSPGAGSYEQYF. Written as DNA, the CDR3 is TGTGCCAGCAGCCCCGGGGCTGGAAGCTACGAGCAGTACTTC.

V is TRBV12-3 or TRBV12-4 and J is TRBJ2-5; perhaps TRBD2 as D (5 bases). V gave up 10 bases and J gave up 4 bases, with 16 bases separating them. This CDR3 is 13 amino acids long. The CDR3 DNA sequence: TGTGCCACCGCGGGTTACCACAGAGAGACCCAGTACTTC. Amino acids: CATAGYHRETQYF.

The CDR3 loop is CAKRDIHGYTF. The CDR3 nucleotides read TGTGCCAAGCGGGACATTCATGGCTACACCTTC. The V gene is TRBV12-3 or TRBV12-4, the J gene TRBJ1-2; a possible D gene is TRBD1 (6 bases). The germline V and J ends were trimmed by 10 bases and 6 bases, with 12 bases remaining between them. This CDR3 has 11 residues.

This clone was observed a handful of times. V usage is TRBV4-1 and J usage is TRBJ1-2; D gene unclear. Looked up from germline, CDR1 is MGHRA and CDR2 is YSYEKL. CDR3 length: 15 amino acids. Trimming took 1 base from V and 5 from J, leaving 14 bases between them. CDR3 region: CASSQGLGSGYGYTF. Written as DNA, the CDR3 is TGCGCCAGCAGCCAAGGGTTAGGGTCGGGGTATGGCTACACCTTC.

The genes are TRBV2 and TRBJ2-1; TRBD1 matches at 9 bases. V lost 9 bases, J lost 9 bases, and 12 bases stayed unmatched. Germline CDR1 is SNHLY and CDR2 is FYNNEI. The CDR3 has 14 residues. The CDR3 loop reads CARGDRGGRGEQFF. CDR3 coding DNA: TGTGCCAGAGGTGACAGGGGGGGACGTGGTGAGCAGTTCTTC.

In this sample, this clone turned up once. V is TRBV15 and J is TRBJ1-5; TRBD1 is a possible D gene (5 bases). The V and J ends lost 3 bases and 5 bases respectively, with 14 bases between them. CDR3 length equals 15 residues. The germline V gene encodes CDR1 LNHNV and CDR2 YYDKDF (reference sequence). The CDR3 region is CATSSDSIEDQPQHF. In DNA, the CDR3 is TGTGCCACCAGCAGTGACAGTATAGAGGATCAGCCCCAGCATTTT.

In this sample, this clone turned up a few times. The gene calls are TRBV12-3 or TRBV12-4 and TRBJ2-3; maybe TRBD2 (7 bases). The V end was cut by 8 bases, the J end by 5 bases, with 14 bases between. The CDR3 runs 13 residues. The CDR3 DNA reads as TGTGCCAGCGTGGGGGGGGGCGGAGATACGCAGTATTTT. Translation: CASVGGGGDTQYF.

This rearrangement joins TRBV7-8 to TRBJ1-6, with 7 bases fitting TRBD1. Germline V lookup: CDR1 SGHVS, CDR2 FQNEAQ. V lost 8 bases, J lost 7 bases, and 5 bases stayed unmatched. CDR3 size: 13 residues. CDR3 bases: TGTGCCAGCTCGACAGGGTTCAATTCACCCCTCCACTTT. Residues: CASSTGFNSPLHF.

This clone was detected once. The V and J genes are TRBV7-9 and TRBJ1-6; D gene ambiguous. This CDR3 is built from 12 residues. Trimming left V 3 bases short and J 8 bases short, with 5 bases between. CDR1 is SEHNR, CDR2 FQNEAQ, per germline (reference sequence). In DNA, the CDR3 is TGTGCCAGCAGCTTGCAGGATTCACCCCTCCACTTT. It translates to CASSLQDSPLHF. Complete variable domain (other parts from reference TRBV7-9 and TRBJ1-6): DTGVSQNPRHKITKRGQNVTFRCDPISEHNRLYWYRQTLGQGPEFLTYFQNEAQLEKSRLLSDRFSAERPKGSFSTLEIQRTEQGDSAMYLCASSLQDSPLHFGNGTRLTVT.

The V gene is TRBV10-3, the J gene TRBJ2-2; D unclear. Trimming pared 0 bases from V and 0 bases from J, leaving 2 bases between. The length of the CDR3 is 14 residues. The germline V gene has CDR1 ENHRY and CDR2 SYGVKD. CDR3 DNA sequence: TGTGCCATCAGTGAGTCCTCGAACACCGGGGAGCTGTTTTTT. This sequence encodes CAISESSNTGELFF.

The chain couples TRBV11-2 to TRBJ1-2; a possible D gene is TRBD1 (6 bases). Between the trimmed V and J ends, which lost 4 bases and 4 bases, there was a span of 25 bases. The CDR3 is 18 amino acids. Germline assignment: CDR1 SGHAT and CDR2 FQNNGV. In DNA, the CDR3 is TGTGCCAGCAGCTCAACAAGGGGGGGGCAACGGGAAGGCTATGGCTACACCTTC. Its protein product is CASSSTRGGQREGYGYTF.

This clone was counted between two and nine times. The V call is TRBV18, the J call TRBJ2-3; weak D call: TRBD1 (6 bases). Germline lookup yields CDR1 KGHSH and CDR2 LQKENI. V gave up 2 bases and J gave up 0 bases, with 9 bases separating them. The CDR3 sequence is 15 residues long. CDR3 sequence: CASSPSTGSTDTQYF. CDR3 bases: TGTGCCAGCTCACCATCTACAGGGAGCACAGATACGCAGTATTTT.

This clone was seen more than once but under ten times. The chain has TRBV4-3 and TRBJ1-2; D ambiguous. Germline CDR1 reads LGHNA; CDR2 reads YSLEER. V was shortened by 1 base and J by 5 bases, with 8 bases between the two germline ends. The CDR3 is 13 amino acids. In DNA, the CDR3 is TGCGCCAGCAGCCAAGGGTCGGTTTATGGCTACACCTTC. It codes for CASSQGSVYGYTF.

V gene TRBV3-1 (or the pseudogene TRBV3-2) combines with J gene TRBJ2-1, with D uncertain. The germline V gene encodes CDR1 LGHDT and CDR2 YNNKEL (reference sequence). V lost 0 bases and J 2 bases, leaving 11 bases between the germline ends. The CDR3 spans 16 residues. In DNA, the CDR3 is TGTGCCAGCAGCCAAGAGGGGAAGGGAACCTACAATGAGCAGTTCTTC. Amino acid sequence: CASSQEGKGTYNEQFF.

CDR3 sequence reads: CASSHGTEKLFF. CDR3 DNA sequence: TGTGCCAGCAGCCACGGGACAGAAAAACTGTTTTTT. The chain carries TRBV11-3 and TRBJ1-4, with a weak D call TRBD1 (6 bases). CDR1 SGHNT and CDR2 YENEEA come from the germline V gene. The V end was cut by 5 bases, the J end by 8 bases, with 9 bases between. The CDR3 is made up of 12 amino acids.

The rearrangement joins TRBV19 to TRBJ1-2; 9 positions agree with TRBD1. The length of the CDR3 is 18 residues. The ends lost 3 bases at V and 2 bases at J; junction bases unmatched: 13. From germline, CDR1 is LNHDA and CDR2 SQIVND (reference sequence). The CDR3 sequence is CASSMMGQGIPLNYGYTF. In nucleotides, the CDR3 is TGTGCCAGTAGTATGATGGGACAGGGCATACCTTTAAACTATGGCTACACCTTC.

The J gene is TRBJ1-6, the V gene TRBV30; maybe TRBD1 (5 bases). CDR1 and CDR2 from the germline V gene are GTSNPN and SVGIG (reference sequence). The CDR3 runs to 13 residues. Trimming left V 4 bases short and J 7 bases short, with 11 bases between. CDR3 protein: CAWTLRGNSPLHF. Here the CDR3 DNA reads TGTGCCTGGACCCTCCGGGGGAATTCACCCCTCCACTTT. Full variable domain (remainder filled in from reference TRBV30 and TRBJ1-6): SQTIHQWPATLVQPVGSPLSLECTVEGTSNPNLYWYRQAAGRGLQLLFYSVGIGQISSEVPQNLSASRPQDRQFILSSKKLLLSDSGFYLCAWTLRGNSPLHFGNGTRLTVT.

J is TRBJ1-2 and V is TRBV19; 7 bases are shared with TRBD1. The CDR3 contains 16 residues. V was clipped by 1 base and J by 3 bases; unmatched bases: 8. Germline lookup yields CDR1 LNHDA and CDR2 SQIVND (reference sequence). The CDR3 loop is CASSIVITGVDYGYTF. CDR3 nucleotide sequence: TGTGCCAGTAGTATAGTTATAACAGGGGTTGACTATGGCTACACCTTC. The complete variable domain, with remaining parts taken from reference TRBV19 and TRBJ1-2, reads DGGITQSPKYLFRKEGQNVTLSCEQNLNHDAMYWYRQDPGQGLRLIYYSQIVNDFQKGDIAEGYSVSREKKESFPLTVTSAQKNPTAFYLCASSIVITGVDYGYTFGSGTRLTVV.

The chain carries TRBV2 and TRBJ2-7; 7 bases line up with TRBD1. There are 12 residues in the CDR3. V lost 5 bases and J lost 4; bases outside the gene matches: 2. Germline assignment: CDR1 SNHLY and CDR2 FYNNEI. The DNA for the CDR3 is TGTGCCAGCAGTAGACAGGGATACGAGCAGTACTTC. As protein: CASSRQGYEQYF. Variable domain in full (rest from reference TRBV2 and TRBJ2-7): EPEVTQTPSHQVTQMGQEVILRCVPISNHLYFYWYRQILGQKVEFLVSFYNNEISEKSEIFDDQFSVERPDGSNFTLKIRSTKLEDSAMYFCASSRQGYEQYFGPGTRLTVT.

This clone has just a few counts. This chain links TRBV6-5 with TRBJ1-6; D perhaps matches TRBD1 (5 bases). This CDR3 region has 14 residues. Per the germline V gene, CDR1 is MNHEY and CDR2 is SVGAGI. Trimming shortened V by 6 bases and J by 8 bases, and 14 bases separated the two germline ends. The CDR3 spells CASSLGLNHSPLHF. CDR3 nucleotides: TGTGCCAGCAGCTTGGGACTCAATCATTCACCCCTCCACTTT.

The chain combines TRBV30 with TRBJ2-5, with 7 bases that match TRBD1. CDR1 is GTSNPN, CDR2 SVGIG, per germline (reference sequence). V was pared by 5 bases and J by 1 base, with 4 bases of the junction left unmatched. The CDR3 has 13 residues. The CDR3 DNA reads TGTGCCTGGGATCGGACAGGCCAAGAGACCCAGTACTTC. It specifies CAWDRTGQETQYF.